These 3 T cell receptor beta chains were sequenced from one sample in a study of regulatory and conventional T cells in RAG deficiency. Conventional CD4+ T cells were sorted from blood as CD25-low CD127-high cells. The assay was immunoSEQ multiplex PCR, and TCRdb's table has in-frame clones only and misses some. The table has 30,000 to 40,000 clones, 60% to 85% seen once. These sequences were also reported in another study, on regulatory T cells. This second study notes: The primer mix had 52 TRBV and 13 TRBJ primers.

The specimen was CD4+ effector T cells sorted from blood. The origin of the receptors is a human donor in good health.

This clone came up a few times. The chain carries TRBV18 and TRBJ2-2; D is perhaps TRBD2 (6 bases). The CDR3 runs 14 residues. Trimming removed 8 bases from V and 7 bases from J, with 17 bases in between. Per the germline V gene, CDR1 is KGHSH and CDR2 is LQKENI. The CDR3 reads CASPPIRGSGELFF. CDR3 DNA: TGTGCCAGCCCCCCCATCCGGGGGAGCGGGGAGCTGTTTTTT.

The chain combines TRBV10-3 with TRBJ1-5, with unresolved D. The V end lost 0 bases, the J end lost 7 bases, and 13 bases lay between the germline ends. This CDR3 has 15 amino acids. Germline V gene lookup returns CDR1 ENHRY and CDR2 SYGVKD. The CDR3, as DNA: TGTGCCATCAGTGAGTCGACTCCGGTGTCCCAGCCCCAGCATTTT. It yields the protein CAISESTPVSQPQHF.

This rearrangement joins TRBV7-8 to TRBJ1-5, with 9 bases that match TRBD1. This CDR3 is built from 15 residues. Per the germline V gene, CDR1 is SGHVS and CDR2 is FQNEAQ. The V gene end was trimmed by 0 bases and the J gene end by 5 bases; junction bases not matched to a gene: 2. The DNA for the CDR3 is TGTGCCAGCAGCTTAGCACAGGGGGCATATCAGCCCCAGCATTTT. Translating it yields CASSLAQGAYQPQHF.